The 21 T cell receptor beta chains in this list originate from one sample, sequenced in a study of blood T cell repertoires in COVID-19. Assay: immunoSEQ multiplex PCR; the TCRdb copy retains only in-frame clones and omits some. The sample has approximately 240,000 clones, 75% to 95% seen once. Sequenced material: PBMCs or T cells enriched from blood (not recorded which). These receptors were obtained from a woman aged 18-29 years who had recovered from COVID-19.

This clone came up a few times. The chain joins TRBV7-6 to TRBJ1-2; TRBD1 matches 7 bases. CDR1 is SGHVS, CDR2 FNYEAQ, per germline. CDR3 length: 13 amino acids. J gave up 4 bases and V 1 base, and 0 bases lay outside the gene matches. CDR3 sequence: CASSLGDSYGYTF. DNA of the CDR3: TGTGCCAGCAGCTTAGGGGACAGCTATGGCTACACCTTC.

The chain joins TRBV29-1 to TRBJ1-1; no clear D. Trimming removed 4 bases at V and 0 bases at J, with 9 bases between. This CDR3 is 13 amino acids long. The V gene's germline CDR1 is SQVTM and CDR2 ANQGSEA. DNA of the CDR3: TGCAGCGTTGTAAAACAGCTGAACACTGAAGCTTTCTTT. Amino acids: CSVVKQLNTEAFF.

This sequence joins TRBV4-2 and TRBJ1-3, with D possibly matching TRBD1 (6 bases). The CDR3 extends over 18 amino acids. Germline-derived CDR1 and CDR2 are LGHNA and YNFKEQ. Trimming left V 4 bases short and J 0 bases short, with 19 bases between. The CDR3 region is CASSLQTTDRSSGNTIYF. CDR3 bases: TGTGCCAGCAGCCTCCAGACGACGGACAGAAGCTCTGGAAACACCATATATTTT.

V is TRBV4-1 and J is TRBJ2-7; D is undetermined. Trimming stripped 0 bases from V and 4 bases from J, with 7 bases between. CDR3 length equals 13 residues. Germline V gives CDR1 MGHRA, CDR2 YSYEKL. CDR3 loop: CASSQDSSYEQYF. Here the CDR3 DNA reads TGCGCCAGCAGCCAAGATAGTTCGTACGAGCAGTACTTC.

The chain carries TRBV6-5 and TRBJ1-1, with 8 nucleotides matching TRBD1. With V trimmed by 7 bases and J by 5 bases, 9 bases remained unmatched. CDR3 length: 14 residues. The germline gives CDR1 MNHEY, CDR2 SVGAGI. Written as DNA, the CDR3 is TGTGCCAGCACTATCCAGGGGGCGCTGACTGAAGCTTTCTTT. Amino acids: CASTIQGALTEAFF.

The rearrangement joins TRBV10-3 to TRBJ2-3; the D gene is possibly TRBD1 (6 bases). V lost 5 bases to trimming and J lost 1 base, with 13 bases between them. Germline CDR1 and CDR2: ENHRY and SYGVKD. This CDR3 contains 15 residues. CDR3 coding DNA: TGTGCCATCAGTACTAGGGGGTCCGGCACAGATACGCAGTATTTT. It yields the protein CAISTRGSGTDTQYF.

The chain couples TRBV3-1 (or the pseudogene TRBV3-2) to TRBJ2-7; a possible D gene is TRBD1 (5 bases). V was clipped by 4 bases and J by 7 bases, with 20 bases between them. The germline V gene has CDR1 LGHDT and CDR2 YNNKEL (reference sequence). The CDR3 totals 15 residues. The DNA for the CDR3 is TGTGCCAGCAGCCGGGGCCTTAGCTCTCAATGGGAGCAGTACTTC. Translated: CASSRGLSSQWEQYF.

V and J are TRBV5-1 and TRBJ2-2, with D possibly being TRBD1 (5 bases). Germline CDR1 SGHRS, CDR2 YFSETQ. The CDR3 spans 14 residues. The ends were cut back, 6 bases at V and 6 bases at J, with 15 bases in the middle. CDR3 coding DNA: TGCGCCAGCAACAAAGGGGAAGCCCCCGGGGAGCTGTTTTTT. Its translation: CASNKGEAPGELFF.

With regard to this clone: At one end the junction does not follow the germline gene, possibly because of a read error. This sequence joins TRBV7-7 and TRBJ2-2, with TRBD1 matching over 8 bases. CDR3 length: 16 amino acids. The germline gives CDR1 SSHAT, CDR2 FNYEAQ (reference sequence). The CDR3 loop is CASSSWTGSNTGELFF. CDR3 DNA sequence: TGTGCTAGCAGCTCCTGGACAGGGTCGAACACCGGGGAGCTGTTTTTT.

This chain uses TRBV2 with TRBJ2-6, with no clear D. CDR1 is SNHLY and CDR2 is FYNNEI in the germline V gene. V was cut by 2 bases and J by 1 base, with 9 bases left in between. The length of the CDR3 is 16 residues. The DNA of the CDR3 is TGTGCCAGCAGTGAACGGCGGTCTTCTGGGGCCAACGTCCTGACTTTC. Protein product: CASSERRSSGANVLTF.

This chain connects TRBV7-9 to TRBJ2-2, with 9 bases lining up with TRBD2. The V gene end was trimmed by 2 bases and the J gene end by 4 bases; junction bases not matched to a gene: 5. This CDR3 has 16 amino acids. The V gene's germline CDR1 is SEHNR and CDR2 FQNEAQ (reference sequence). In DNA, the CDR3 is TGTGCCAGCAGCTTACTAGCGGGACGGGGCACCGGGGAGCTGTTTTTT. Amino acids: CASSLLAGRGTGELFF.

V and J are TRBV10-3 and TRBJ2-3; TRBD1 aligns across 7 bases. CDR3 size: 15 residues. The junction had 11 bases not matched to a gene; V was cut back by 5 bases and J by 6 bases. Germline CDR1 is ENHRY and CDR2 is SYGVKD. Written as DNA, the CDR3 is TGTGCCATCAGTCGGACAGGAGAGACTCGGGATACGCAGTATTTT. It yields the protein CAISRTGETRDTQYF.

V is TRBV5-6 and J is TRBJ1-1, with 7 bases lining up with TRBD1. The CDR3 spans 16 residues. The V and J ends lost 6 bases and 0 bases, in that order; junction bases with no gene match: 11. The germline CDR1 and CDR2 sequences are SGHDT and YYEEEE. The DNA for the CDR3 is TGTGCCAGCACCCTAGACCCGGGACAGATGAACACTGAAGCTTTCTTT. It specifies CASTLDPGQMNTEAFF.

CDR3 bases: TGTGCCAGCAGTTTATCCAGGGGCGGCACTGAAGCTTTCTTT. Translating it yields CASSLSRGGTEAFF. This chain connects TRBV27 to TRBJ1-1; tentatively, D is TRBD1 (6 bases). The CDR3 is 14 amino acids. The ends were cut back, 0 bases at V and 4 bases at J, with 9 bases in the middle. Germline CDR1 MNHEY, CDR2 SMNVEV (reference sequence).

The chain joins TRBV7-9 to TRBJ1-3; TRBD1 matches 8 bases. From germline, CDR1 is SEHNR and CDR2 FQNEAQ (reference sequence). The CDR3 extends over 15 amino acids. Trimming at V came to 5 bases and at J to 8 bases, leaving 11 bases not matched to a gene. The CDR3 coding sequence is TGTGCCAGCAGCCTCTCGACAGGGGCAGGGGACACCATATATTTT. Translated: CASSLSTGAGDTIYF.

The J gene is TRBJ2-7, the V gene TRBV28; 7 bases are shared with TRBD2. CDR1 and CDR2 from the germline V gene are MDHEN and SYDVKM. With V trimmed by 5 bases and J by 3 bases, 10 bases remained unmatched. There are 15 residues in the CDR3. Here the CDR3 DNA reads TGTGCCAGCAGTCCGCTAGCGGAACGGGGCTACGAGCAGTACTTC. It yields the protein CASSPLAERGYEQYF.

This chain links TRBV7-2 with TRBJ1-2, with no clear D. Germline CDR1 SGHTA, CDR2 FQGNSA. V was trimmed by 3 bases and J by 7 bases, leaving 15 bases between them. There are 14 residues in the CDR3. The CDR3 DNA follows: TGTGCCAGCAGCTTCTTGGTGGTTCGAGGTGGCTACACCTTC. Encoded protein: CASSFLVVRGGYTF.

The CDR3 spells CASSLLRQGQENTEAFF. CDR3 in DNA: TGTGCCAGCAGCTTGCTCCGACAGGGCCAAGAGAACACTGAAGCTTTCTTT. This chain connects TRBV7-9 to TRBJ1-1, with TRBD1 identical over 7 bases. Germline V lookup: CDR1 SEHNR, CDR2 FQNEAQ (reference sequence). The J segment lost 1 base and the V segment lost 3 bases, leaving 11 bases of the junction unmatched. This CDR3 comprises 17 residues. Looking up the rest from reference TRBV7-9 and TRBJ1-1 gives the full variable domain: DTGVSQNPRHKITKRGQNVTFRCDPISEHNRLYWYRQTLGQGPEFLTYFQNEAQLEKSRLLSDRFSAERPKGSFSTLEIQRTEQGDSAMYLCASSLLRQGQENTEAFFGQGTRLTVV.

The chain carries TRBV6-2 or TRBV6-3 and TRBJ2-2; the match to TRBD2 covers 12 bases. V was clipped by 0 bases and J by 7 bases; unmatched bases: 9. This CDR3 region has 18 residues. CDR1 is MNHEY, CDR2 SVGEGT, per germline. CDR3 sequence reads: CASSYSRLAGGPDGELFF. The DNA of the CDR3 is TGTGCCAGCAGTTACTCGAGGCTAGCGGGAGGGCCGGACGGGGAGCTGTTTTTT.

This chain links TRBV19 with TRBJ2-5, with D possibly being TRBD1 (6 bases). CDR1 is LNHDA and CDR2 is SQIVND in the germline V gene (reference sequence). The CDR3 sequence is 15 residues long. V lost 0 bases and J 5 bases, leaving 13 bases between the germline ends. The CDR3: CASSIDPTGSETQYF. The CDR3 bases are TGTGCCAGTAGTATAGACCCCACAGGGAGCGAGACCCAGTACTTC.

The chain carries TRBV12-3 or TRBV12-4 and TRBJ1-2; D remains unclear. This CDR3 contains 11 residues. Trimming pared 4 bases from V and 4 bases from J, leaving 4 bases between. The CDR3 sequence is CASSSSYGYTF. The CDR3 DNA reads TGTGCCAGCAGTTCTTCCTATGGCTACACCTTC.